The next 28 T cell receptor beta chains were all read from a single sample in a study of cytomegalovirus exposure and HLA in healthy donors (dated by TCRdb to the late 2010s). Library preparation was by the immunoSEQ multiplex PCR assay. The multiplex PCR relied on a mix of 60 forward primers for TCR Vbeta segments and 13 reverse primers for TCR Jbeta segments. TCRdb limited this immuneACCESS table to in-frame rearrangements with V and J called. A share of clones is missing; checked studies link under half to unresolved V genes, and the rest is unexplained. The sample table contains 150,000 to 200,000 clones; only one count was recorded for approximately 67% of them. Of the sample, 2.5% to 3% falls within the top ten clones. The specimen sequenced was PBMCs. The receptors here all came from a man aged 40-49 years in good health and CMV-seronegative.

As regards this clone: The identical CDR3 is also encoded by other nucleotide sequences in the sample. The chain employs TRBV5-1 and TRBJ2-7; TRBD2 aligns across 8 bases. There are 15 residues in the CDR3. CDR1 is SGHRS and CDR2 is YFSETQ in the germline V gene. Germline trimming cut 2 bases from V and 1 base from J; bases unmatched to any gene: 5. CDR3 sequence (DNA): TGCGCCAGCAGCTTCGGGGGGGGCTTGTCCTACGAGCAGTACTTC. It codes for CASSFGGGLSYEQYF.

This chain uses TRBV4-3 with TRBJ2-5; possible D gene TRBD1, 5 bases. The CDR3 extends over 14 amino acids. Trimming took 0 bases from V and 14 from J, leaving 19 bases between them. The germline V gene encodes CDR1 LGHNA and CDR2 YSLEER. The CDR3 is CASSQDLGRGYSYF. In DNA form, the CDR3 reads TGCGCCAGCAGCCAAGATCTGGGGCGAGGATATAGCTACTTC.

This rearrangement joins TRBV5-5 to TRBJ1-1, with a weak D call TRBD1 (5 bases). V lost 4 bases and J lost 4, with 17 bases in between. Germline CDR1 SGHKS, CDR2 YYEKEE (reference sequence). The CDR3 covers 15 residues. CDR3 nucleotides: TGTGCCAGCAGCGGTGACAGAAGTATTCGCACTGAAGCTTTCTTT. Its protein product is CASSGDRSIRTEAFF.

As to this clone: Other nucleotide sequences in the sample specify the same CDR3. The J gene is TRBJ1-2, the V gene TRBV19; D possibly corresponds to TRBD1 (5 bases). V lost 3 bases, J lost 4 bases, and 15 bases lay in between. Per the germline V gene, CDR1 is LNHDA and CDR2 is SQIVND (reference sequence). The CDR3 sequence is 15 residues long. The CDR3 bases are TGTGCCAGTAGTATCGCCTCGGGGGGTGTCTATGGCTACACCTTC. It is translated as CASSIASGGVYGYTF.

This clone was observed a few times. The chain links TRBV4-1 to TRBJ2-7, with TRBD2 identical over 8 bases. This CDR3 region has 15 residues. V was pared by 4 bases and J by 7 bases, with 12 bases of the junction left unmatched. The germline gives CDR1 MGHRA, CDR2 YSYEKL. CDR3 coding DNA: TGCGCCAGCAGCCGGTCTCCGGGACTAGGTAGGGAGCAGTACTTC. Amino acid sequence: CASSRSPGLGREQYF.

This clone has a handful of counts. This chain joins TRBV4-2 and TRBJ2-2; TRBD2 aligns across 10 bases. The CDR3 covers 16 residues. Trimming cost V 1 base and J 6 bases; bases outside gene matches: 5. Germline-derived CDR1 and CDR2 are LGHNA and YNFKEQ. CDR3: CASSQVSGRNPGELFF. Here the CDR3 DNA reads TGTGCCAGCAGCCAAGTTAGCGGGAGGAATCCCGGGGAGCTGTTTTTT.

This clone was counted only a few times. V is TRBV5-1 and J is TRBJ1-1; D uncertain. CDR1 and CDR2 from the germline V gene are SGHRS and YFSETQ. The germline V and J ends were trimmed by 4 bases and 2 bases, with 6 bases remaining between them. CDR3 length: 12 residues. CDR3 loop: CASSRDNTEAFF. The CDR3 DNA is TGCGCCAGCAGCCGGGATAACACTGAAGCTTTCTTT.

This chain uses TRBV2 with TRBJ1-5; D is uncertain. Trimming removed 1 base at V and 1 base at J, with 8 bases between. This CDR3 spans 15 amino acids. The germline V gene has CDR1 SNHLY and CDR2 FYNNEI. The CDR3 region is CASSEEAASNQPQHF. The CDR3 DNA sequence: TGTGCCAGCAGTGAAGAGGCGGCGAGCAATCAGCCCCAGCATTTT.

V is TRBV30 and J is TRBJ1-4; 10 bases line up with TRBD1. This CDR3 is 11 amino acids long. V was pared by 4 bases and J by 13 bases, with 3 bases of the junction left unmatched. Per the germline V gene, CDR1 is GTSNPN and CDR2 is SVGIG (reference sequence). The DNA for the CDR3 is TGTGCCTGGACCGACAGGGGGCGACTGTTTTTT. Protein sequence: CAWTDRGRLFF.

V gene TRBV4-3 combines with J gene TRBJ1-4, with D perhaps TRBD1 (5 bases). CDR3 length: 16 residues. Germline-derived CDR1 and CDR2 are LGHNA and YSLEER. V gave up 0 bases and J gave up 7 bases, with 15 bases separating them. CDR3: CASSQDAPPGGEKLFF. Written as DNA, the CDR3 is TGCGCCAGCAGCCAAGATGCACCTCCCGGGGGTGAAAAACTGTTTTTT.

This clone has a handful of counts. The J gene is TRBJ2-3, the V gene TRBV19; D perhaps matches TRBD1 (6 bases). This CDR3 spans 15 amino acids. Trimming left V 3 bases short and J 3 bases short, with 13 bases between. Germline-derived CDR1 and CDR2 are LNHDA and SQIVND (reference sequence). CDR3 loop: CASSIGGGWTDTQYF. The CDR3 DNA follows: TGTGCCAGTAGTATTGGTGGGGGCTGGACAGATACGCAGTATTTT.

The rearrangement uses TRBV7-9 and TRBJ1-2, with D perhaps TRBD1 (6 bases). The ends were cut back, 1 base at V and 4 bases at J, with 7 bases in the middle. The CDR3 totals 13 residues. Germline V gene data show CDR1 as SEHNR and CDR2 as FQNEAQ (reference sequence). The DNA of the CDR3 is TGTGCCAGCAGCTTAGTAGGGGGCTATGGCTACACCTTC. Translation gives CASSLVGGYGYTF.

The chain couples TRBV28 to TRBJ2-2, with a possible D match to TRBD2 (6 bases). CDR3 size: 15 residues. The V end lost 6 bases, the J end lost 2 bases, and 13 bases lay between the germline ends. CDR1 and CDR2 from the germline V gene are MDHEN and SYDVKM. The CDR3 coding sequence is TGTGCCAGCAGCCGGGACTTGGGAAACACCGGGGAGCTGTTTTTT. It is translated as CASSRDLGNTGELFF.

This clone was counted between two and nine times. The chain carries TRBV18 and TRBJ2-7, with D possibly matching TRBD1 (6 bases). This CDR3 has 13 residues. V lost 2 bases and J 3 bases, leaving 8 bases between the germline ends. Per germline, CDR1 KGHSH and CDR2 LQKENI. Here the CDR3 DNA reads TGTGCCAGCTCACCAGGGGGCTTCTACGAGCAGTACTTC. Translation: CASSPGGFYEQYF.

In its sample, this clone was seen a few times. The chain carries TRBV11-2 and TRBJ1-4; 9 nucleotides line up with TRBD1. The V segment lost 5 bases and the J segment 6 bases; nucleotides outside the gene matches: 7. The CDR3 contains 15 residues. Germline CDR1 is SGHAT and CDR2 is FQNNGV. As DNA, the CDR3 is TGTGCCAGCAGCCCCACAGGGGGCTCCGATGAAAAACTGTTTTTT. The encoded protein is CASSPTGGSDEKLFF.

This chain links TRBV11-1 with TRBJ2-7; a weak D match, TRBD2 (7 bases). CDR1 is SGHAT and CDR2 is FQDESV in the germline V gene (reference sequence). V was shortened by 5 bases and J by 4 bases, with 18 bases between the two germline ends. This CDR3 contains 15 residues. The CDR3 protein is CASSQDSGGGYEQYF. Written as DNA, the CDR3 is TGTGCCAGCAGCCAGGACAGTGGCGGGGGATACGAGCAGTACTTC.

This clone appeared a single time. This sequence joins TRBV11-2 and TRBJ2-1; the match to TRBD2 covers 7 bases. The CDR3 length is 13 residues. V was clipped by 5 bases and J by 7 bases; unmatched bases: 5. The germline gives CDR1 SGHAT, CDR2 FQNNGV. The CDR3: CASSPWTSNEQFF. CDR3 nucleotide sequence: TGTGCCAGCAGCCCCTGGACTAGTAATGAGCAGTTCTTC.

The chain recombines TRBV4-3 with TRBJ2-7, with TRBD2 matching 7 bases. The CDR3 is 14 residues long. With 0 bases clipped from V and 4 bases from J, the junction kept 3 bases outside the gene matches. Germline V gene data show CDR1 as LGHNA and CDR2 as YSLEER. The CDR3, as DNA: TGCGCCAGCAGCCAAGAGCGGGGGTGGTACGAGCAGTACTTC. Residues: CASSQERGWYEQYF.

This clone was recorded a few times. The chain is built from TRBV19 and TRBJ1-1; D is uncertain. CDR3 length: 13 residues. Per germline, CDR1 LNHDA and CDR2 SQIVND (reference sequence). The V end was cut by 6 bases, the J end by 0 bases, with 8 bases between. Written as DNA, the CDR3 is TGTGCCAGTAGCACAGTGATGAACACTGAAGCTTTCTTT. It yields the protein CASSTVMNTEAFF.

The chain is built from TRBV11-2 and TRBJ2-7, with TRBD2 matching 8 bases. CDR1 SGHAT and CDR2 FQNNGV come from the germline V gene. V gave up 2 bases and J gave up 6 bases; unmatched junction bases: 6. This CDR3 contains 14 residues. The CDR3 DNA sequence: TGTGCCAGCAGCTTATGGGGAAGCGGGAGCGAGCAGTACTTC. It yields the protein CASSLWGSGSEQYF.

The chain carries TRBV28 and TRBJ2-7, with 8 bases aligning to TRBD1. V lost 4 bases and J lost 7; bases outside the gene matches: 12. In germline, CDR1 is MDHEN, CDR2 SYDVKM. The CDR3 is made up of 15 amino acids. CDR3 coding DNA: TGTGCCAGCAGTTCCCAGGGGGCCCTTCTAAGGGAGCAGTACTTC. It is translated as CASSSQGALLREQYF. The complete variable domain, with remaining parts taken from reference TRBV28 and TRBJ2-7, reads DVKVTQSSRYLVKRTGEKVFLECVQDMDHENMFWYRQDPGLGLRLIYFSYDVKMKEKGDIPEGYSVSREKKERFSLILESASTNQTSMYLCASSSQGALLREQYFGPGTRLTVT.

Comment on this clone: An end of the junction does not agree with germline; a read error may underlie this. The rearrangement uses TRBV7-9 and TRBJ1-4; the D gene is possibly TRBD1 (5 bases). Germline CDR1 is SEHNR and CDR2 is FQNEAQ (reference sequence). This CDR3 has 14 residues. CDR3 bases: TGTTCCAGCAGCCTACAGGCAACTAATGAAAAACTGTTTTTT. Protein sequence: CSSSLQATNEKLFF.

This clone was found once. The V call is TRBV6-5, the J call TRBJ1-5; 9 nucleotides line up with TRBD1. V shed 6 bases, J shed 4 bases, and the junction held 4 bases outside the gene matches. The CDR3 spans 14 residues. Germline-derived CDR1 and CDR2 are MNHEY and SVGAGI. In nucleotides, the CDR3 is TGTGCCAGCAGGTCCGGGACAGGGAATCAGCCCCAGCATTTT. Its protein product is CASRSGTGNQPQHF.

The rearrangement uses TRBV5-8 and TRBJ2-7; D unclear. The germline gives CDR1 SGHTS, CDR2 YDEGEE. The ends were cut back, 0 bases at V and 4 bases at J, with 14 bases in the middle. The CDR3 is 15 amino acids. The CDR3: CASSLEFTAGYEQYF. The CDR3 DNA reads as TGTGCCAGCAGCTTGGAATTTACAGCCGGTTACGAGCAGTACTTC.

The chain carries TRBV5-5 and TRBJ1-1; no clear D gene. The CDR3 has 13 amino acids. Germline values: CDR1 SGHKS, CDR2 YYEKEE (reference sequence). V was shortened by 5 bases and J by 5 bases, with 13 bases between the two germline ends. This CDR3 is CASRDTRGTEAFF. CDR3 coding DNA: TGTGCCAGCAGAGATACGCGGGGAACTGAAGCTTTCTTT.

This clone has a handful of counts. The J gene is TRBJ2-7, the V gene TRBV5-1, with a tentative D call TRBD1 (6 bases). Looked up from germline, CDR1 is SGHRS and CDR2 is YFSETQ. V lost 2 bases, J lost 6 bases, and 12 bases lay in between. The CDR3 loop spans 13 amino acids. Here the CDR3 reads CASSFDRSGEQYF. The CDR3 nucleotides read TGCGCCAGCAGCTTCGACAGGTCGGGCGAGCAGTACTTC.

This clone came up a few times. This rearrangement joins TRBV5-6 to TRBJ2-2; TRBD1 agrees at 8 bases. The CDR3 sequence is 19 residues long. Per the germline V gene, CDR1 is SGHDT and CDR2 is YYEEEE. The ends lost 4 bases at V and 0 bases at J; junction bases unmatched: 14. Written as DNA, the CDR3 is TGTGCCAGCAGCAGTCTTACAGGGGGGACCTCCGCGAACACCGGGGAGCTGTTTTTT. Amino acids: CASSSLTGGTSANTGELFF.

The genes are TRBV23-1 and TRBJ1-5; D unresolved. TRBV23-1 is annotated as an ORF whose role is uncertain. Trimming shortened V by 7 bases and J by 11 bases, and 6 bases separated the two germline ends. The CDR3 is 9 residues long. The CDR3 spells CASTGAQHF. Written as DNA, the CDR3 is TGCGCCAGCACTGGAGCCCAGCATTTT.